This is a list of T cell receptor beta chains from one sample in a study of blood T cell repertoires in COVID-19. Profiling relied on immunoSEQ multiplex PCR, and the TCRdb table lists in-frame clones only, not all of them. The sample includes approximately 230,000 clones, roughly 90% of them seen just once. The material sequenced was PBMCs or T cells enriched from blood (not recorded which). The receptors shown here come from a woman in her thirties who had recovered from COVID-19. Each CDR3 is given with its conserved first and last residue. A D gene is named only where the DNA matches it firmly. Expanded clones are given a class, and other clones once, few, many or no size at all.

-,TRBV7-2,TRBJ1-1,13,-,CASSSTGNTEAFF,TGTGCCAGCAGCTCCACAGGGAACACTGAAGCTTTCTTT
-,TRBV19,TRBJ2-2,16,few,CASSVPGTLNTGELFF,TGTGCCAGTAGTGTCCCCGGGACTCTGAACACCGGGGAGCTGTTTTTT
TRBD1,TRBV30,TRBJ1-1,14,-,CAWSMGQINTEAFF,TGTGCCTGGAGCATGGGACAGATTAACACTGAAGCTTTCTTT
-,TRBV2,TRBJ1-5,14,-,CASSEGGRDQPQHF,TGTGCCAGCAGTGAAGGGGGGCGCGATCAGCCCCAGCATTTT
TRBD1,TRBV28,TRBJ1-1,15,-,CASSLSKTGSTEAFF,TGTGCCAGCAGTTTATCGAAGACAGGGAGCACTGAAGCTTTCTTT
TRBD1,TRBV28,TRBJ1-4,14,-,CASSLYRGNEKLFF,TGTGCCAGCAGTTTATACAGGGGGAATGAAAAACTGTTTTTT
-,TRBV9,TRBJ2-5,16,once,CASSVATGVVQETQYF,TGTGCCAGCAGCGTAGCTACAGGCGTAGTCCAAGAGACCCAGTACTTC
TRBD1,TRBV28,TRBJ1-2,12,few,CASSEGQLGYTF,TGTGCCAGCAGTGAGGGACAGTTGGGCTACACCTTC
-,TRBV7-8,TRBJ2-7,16,-,CASSSKGGDSPPEQYF,TGTGCCAGCAGCTCCAAAGGAGGAGACTCTCCTCCCGAGCAGTACTTC
-,TRBV3-1/TRBV3-2,TRBJ1-1,12,-,CASSKPGTEAFF,TGTGCCAGCAGCAAGCCCGGTACTGAAGCTTTCTTT
TRBD1,TRBV6-5,TRBJ1-3,14,-,CASKLGTGRNTIYF,TGTGCCAGCAAACTTGGGACAGGGAGAAACACCATATATTTT
-,TRBV28,TRBJ1-3,15,-,CASTLGGLPGNTIYF,TGTGCCAGCACATTGGGGGGTCTTCCTGGAAACACCATATATTTT
TRBD1,TRBV6-5,TRBJ2-7,15,-,CASSLAGQVTYEQYF,TGTGCCAGCAGCTTGGCAGGACAGGTAACCTACGAGCAGTACTTC
-,TRBV6-2/TRBV6-3,TRBJ1-2,15,-,CASSYTRTAPYGYTF,TGTGCCAGCAGTTACACCCGGACAGCGCCCTATGGCTACACCTTC
TRBD1,TRBV7-2,TRBJ2-1,17,-,CASSPLLGQVFGGEQFF,TGTGCCAGCAGCCCCCTTCTGGGACAGGTTTTCGGCGGTGAGCAGTTCTTC
-,TRBV7-7,TRBJ1-1,17,-,CASSSQRDEQGNTEAFF,TGTGCTAGCAGCTCACAGCGTGATGAACAGGGGAACACTGAAGCTTTCTTT
TRBD1,TRBV2,TRBJ1-2,14,-,CASSGDRGNYGYTF,TGTGCCAGCAGCGGGGACAGGGGTAACTATGGCTACACCTTC
-,TRBV7-2,TRBJ1-2,15,many,CASSLARRSSYGYTF,TGTGCCAGCAGCTTAGCGCGGCGGTCGAGCTATGGCTACACCTTC
-,TRBV3-1/TRBV3-2,TRBJ1-1,16,-,CASSQAPRGMNTEAFF,TGTGCCAGCAGCCAAGCCCCCAGGGGTATGAACACTGAAGCTTTCTTT
-,TRBV19,TRBJ2-7,15,-,CASSTRTPGAYEQYF,TGTGCCAGTAGTACGCGAACCCCGGGGGCCTACGAGCAGTACTTC
-,TRBV18,TRBJ1-1,15,-,CASSPYNRETGEAFF,TGTGCCAGCTCACCATATAACAGGGAAACTGGTGAAGCTTTCTTT
-,TRBV5-4,TRBJ2-3,15,-,CASSSGTSSTDTQYF,TGTGCCAGCAGCTCGGGGACTTCTAGCACAGATACGCAGTATTTT
-,TRBV9,TRBJ2-1,16,-,CASSQPIASSYNEQFF,TGTGCCAGCAGCCAGCCTATAGCGAGCTCCTACAATGAGCAGTTCTTC
-,TRBV24-1,TRBJ2-2,13,-,CATSDFHPGELFF,TGTGCCACCAGTGATTTCCATCCCGGGGAGCTGTTTTTT
TRBD1,TRBV20-1,TRBJ1-2,13,-,CSASGGQSYGYTF,TGCAGTGCTAGTGGGGGACAGAGCTATGGCTACACCTTC
TRBD1,TRBV5-6,TRBJ2-1,15,-,CASSFTGTGWNEQFF,TGTGCCAGCAGCTTCACGGGGACAGGGTGGAATGAGCAGTTCTTC
-,TRBV5-1,TRBJ2-2,15,once,CASSSLQGHTGELFF,TGCGCCAGCAGCTCCCTACAGGGACACACCGGGGAGCTGTTTTTT
TRBD1,TRBV29-1,TRBJ1-2,13,-,CSSQRTGDYGYTF,TGCAGCAGCCAAAGGACAGGGGACTATGGCTACACCTTC